These T cell receptor beta chains were read from a single sample in a study of T-cell memory formation after mild COVID-19. TCRdb called the 5' RACE reads again in MiXCR, with one record for every CDR3 protein. This table holds about 270,000 distinct CDR3 sequences, about 16% found once. The sample comprised PBMCs or a T cell subset sorted from them (not recorded which). The source is a man in his late teens or twenties who had mild COVID-19 (a few samples of this study predate the infection). Cell type and time point are not known. CDR3s include the opening cysteine and the closing phenylalanine or tryptophan. Each record gives: V gene, CDR3 protein.

V gene: TRBV15
CDR3 protein: CATSRDRRPQETQYF

V gene: TRBV14
CDR3 protein: CASSLQGGNEAFF

V gene: TRBV7-9
CDR3 protein: CASGSGLLSTDTQYF

V gene: TRBV29-1
CDR3 protein: CSVAVQNSGNTIYF

V gene: TRBV20-1
CDR3 protein: CSAPTAGGYQETQYF

V gene: TRBV10-2
CDR3 protein: CASRGWKSGGRTDTQYF

V gene: TRBV12-3/TRBV12-4
CDR3 protein: CASRGTGNQPQHF

V gene: TRBV28
CDR3 protein: CASSLPPGTSPAKNIQYF

V gene: TRBV19
CDR3 protein: CASAQGETQYF

V gene: TRBV6-2/TRBV6-3
CDR3 protein: CASTRAGSYEQYF

V gene: TRBV2
CDR3 protein: CASTFDRESSTDTQYF

V gene: TRBV20-1
CDR3 protein: CSARGGVAGELFF

V gene: TRBV14
CDR3 protein: CASSQDVQGDTQYF

V gene: TRBV5-1
CDR3 protein: CASSPTDRPEAFF

V gene: TRBV19
CDR3 protein: CASSMRSEETQYF

V gene: TRBV4-3
CDR3 protein: CASSQDGLAGNVETQYF

V gene: TRBV10-3
CDR3 protein: CAINGGQGNEQFF

V gene: TRBV7-9
CDR3 protein: CASSLGTQRLANYGYTF

V gene: TRBV7-2
CDR3 protein: CASSLGGAWEQFF